One and the same sample provided the 23 T cell receptor beta chains below, sequenced in a study of cytomegalovirus exposure and HLA in healthy donors. Assay used: immunoSEQ multiplex PCR; TCRdb lists only in-frame clones, some missing. Of some 160,000 clones in the sample, approximately 90% were seen once. The sequencing sample was made of PBMCs. Receptors originate from a man younger than 30 in good health and CMV-seronegative.

This clone was seen a single time. The chain combines TRBV5-1 with TRBJ1-2; unclear D gene. V lost 0 bases to trimming and J lost 2 bases, with 14 bases between them. The CDR3 loop spans 16 amino acids. Germline V CDR1 and CDR2: SGHRS, YFSETQ. The CDR3: CASSLASGGQNYGYTF. The CDR3, as DNA: TGCGCCAGCAGCTTGGCAAGCGGAGGGCAAAACTATGGCTACACCTTC.

This clone is a singleton in its sample. The V call is TRBV7-6, the J call TRBJ1-4, with 10 bases fitting TRBD1. V shed 5 bases, J shed 3 bases, and the junction held 6 bases outside the gene matches. The CDR3 is 16 amino acids. In germline, CDR1 is SGHVS, CDR2 FNYEAQ. CDR3 sequence: CASSRGQGGPNEKLFF. In DNA form, the CDR3 reads TGTGCCAGCAGCCGAGGACAGGGGGGGCCTAATGAAAAACTGTTTTTT.

In this sample, this clone turned up once. The chain is built from TRBV14 and TRBJ1-6; D is perhaps TRBD1 (5 bases). This CDR3 is 16 amino acids long. Between the trimmed V and J ends, which lost 2 bases and 7 bases, there was a span of 15 bases. From germline, CDR1 is SGHDN and CDR2 FVKESK. The DNA for the CDR3 is TGTGCCAGCAGCCAAACCCTCGGGGGTAAAAATTCACCCCTCCACTTT. Its protein is CASSQTLGGKNSPLHF.

This chain links TRBV27 with TRBJ2-2, with 11 nucleotides matching TRBD2. The germline V gene has CDR1 MNHEY and CDR2 SMNVEV (reference sequence). The ends lost 8 bases at V and 0 bases at J; junction bases unmatched: 5. The CDR3 consists of 16 residues. In DNA form, the CDR3 reads TGTGCCAGCTCCGGGACTAGCGGAGCGAACACCGGGGAGCTGTTTTTT. It yields the protein CASSGTSGANTGELFF.

The chain links TRBV7-9 to TRBJ1-2, with TRBD1 matching over 7 bases. Trimming cost V 3 bases and J 4 bases; bases outside gene matches: 11. The CDR3 totals 16 residues. CDR1 SEHNR and CDR2 FQNEAQ come from the germline V gene (reference sequence). As DNA, the CDR3 is TGTGCCAGCAGCTTCGACGGTGGAGGGGGCGCCTATGGCTACACCTTC. Translation gives CASSFDGGGGAYGYTF.

The J gene is TRBJ2-5, the V gene TRBV5-1; 7 nucleotides agree with TRBD2. With 0 bases clipped from V and 4 bases from J, the junction kept 6 bases outside the gene matches. Per the germline V gene, CDR1 is SGHRS and CDR2 is YFSETQ. The CDR3 has 15 residues. The CDR3 spells CASSLAAGRGETQYF. The CDR3 DNA follows: TGCGCCAGCAGCTTGGCAGCGGGACGGGGAGAGACCCAGTACTTC.

This clone was detected once. This sequence joins TRBV6-5 and TRBJ1-2; D possibly corresponds to TRBD1 (5 bases). The V end was cut by 4 bases, the J end by 5 bases, with 20 bases between. The CDR3 loop spans 16 amino acids. The germline CDR1 and CDR2 sequences are MNHEY and SVGAGI. The CDR3 spells CASSSDLRQGSYGYTF. The CDR3, as DNA: TGTGCCAGCAGTTCCGATCTCCGGCAGGGATCTTATGGCTACACCTTC.

The table lists this clone with a count of one. The J gene is TRBJ2-2, the V gene TRBV27; a weak D match, TRBD1 (6 bases). Germline assignment: CDR1 MNHEY and CDR2 SMNVEV (reference sequence). Trimming removed 0 bases from V and 4 bases from J, with 24 bases in between. The CDR3 spans 20 residues. DNA for the CDR3: TGTGCCAGCAGTTTATCGCCGGTAGTAATCCGACAGGACGGCACCGGGGAGCTGTTTTTT. This codes for CASSLSPVVIRQDGTGELFF.

The chain has TRBV28 and TRBJ1-1; D is uncertain. V dropped 2 bases and J dropped 5 bases, with 12 bases sitting between them. The germline V gene encodes CDR1 MDHEN and CDR2 SYDVKM. The CDR3 totals 14 residues. CDR3 region: CASSLTAGRTEAFF. The CDR3 nucleotides are TGTGCCAGCAGTTTAACAGCGGGGAGGACTGAAGCTTTCTTT.

The CDR3 DNA reads TGTGCCAGCAGGGCTGACAGGGGAAATCAGCCCCAGCATTTT. Translated: CASRADRGNQPQHF. This rearrangement joins TRBV28 to TRBJ1-5, with 8 bases identical to TRBD1. Unmatched junction bases numbered 5, after V lost 6 bases and J lost 4 bases. The CDR3 totals 14 residues. The germline CDR1 and CDR2 sequences are MDHEN and SYDVKM.

This clone was counted once. The chain carries TRBV7-9 and TRBJ1-1, with 8 bases identical to TRBD1. V shed 5 bases and J 6 bases; nucleotides not matched to a gene: 8. Germline V gene lookup returns CDR1 SEHNR and CDR2 FQNEAQ (reference sequence). This CDR3 region has 14 residues. Written as DNA, the CDR3 is TGTGCCAGCAGCAAGGGACAGGTTGTCGCTGAAGCTTTCTTT. It encodes CASSKGQVVAEAFF.

The V gene is TRBV6-1, the J gene TRBJ1-6, with D uncertain. There are 15 residues in the CDR3. V dropped 4 bases and J dropped 10 bases, with 17 bases sitting between them. Germline assignment: CDR1 MNHNS and CDR2 SASEGT. DNA of the CDR3: TGTGCCAGCAGTGGCCATGAGGGTGTGGACTCACCCCTCCACTTT. Its translation: CASSGHEGVDSPLHF.

V gene TRBV5-6 combines with J gene TRBJ1-1; D remains ambiguous. CDR3 size: 14 residues. Germline V gene lookup returns CDR1 SGHDT and CDR2 YYEEEE. V was shortened by 0 bases and J by 10 bases, with 16 bases between the two germline ends. The CDR3 reads CASSLGTAVAGAFF. CDR3 sequence (DNA): TGTGCCAGCAGCTTGGGGACGGCGGTCGCGGGAGCTTTCTTT.

This clone was seen a single time. The chain is built from TRBV29-1 and TRBJ2-2; TRBD1 agrees at 7 bases. The CDR3 is made up of 15 amino acids. Trimming removed 3 bases from V and 0 bases from J; junction bases left unmatched: 4. Looked up from germline, CDR1 is SQVTM and CDR2 is ANQGSEA. CDR3 DNA sequence: TGCAGCGTTGATGGGCAGGGGGCGAACACCGGGGAGCTGTTTTTT. Its translation is CSVDGQGANTGELFF.

There are a few counts of this clone. The chain combines TRBV28 with TRBJ2-5, with a weak D call TRBD1 (5 bases). V was clipped by 3 bases and J by 2 bases, with 16 bases between them. This CDR3 is built from 16 residues. Germline V CDR1 and CDR2: MDHEN, SYDVKM. This CDR3 is CASSLGSAGHQETQYF. The CDR3 DNA reads TGTGCCAGCAGTTTGGGTTCGGCAGGGCATCAAGAGACCCAGTACTTC.

J is TRBJ2-1 and V is TRBV18; weak D call: TRBD2 (6 bases). This CDR3 contains 16 residues. V lost 0 bases and J lost 8, with 17 bases in between. The germline V gene encodes CDR1 KGHSH and CDR2 LQKENI. The CDR3 nucleotides read TGTGCCAGCTCACCACCGTTCAGAGGGCGGGGCGATGAGCAGTTCTTC. This sequence encodes CASSPPFRGRGDEQFF.

The rearrangement uses TRBV28 and TRBJ2-7, with D possibly TRBD2 on 5 matching bases. The CDR3 has 14 amino acids. Between the trimmed V and J ends, which lost 3 bases and 4 bases, there was a span of 13 bases. CDR1 and CDR2 from the germline V gene are MDHEN and SYDVKM. The CDR3 DNA reads as TGTGCCAGCAGTTTTAACGTAGGACTTTACGAGCAGTACTTC. Translated: CASSFNVGLYEQYF.

The gene calls are TRBV18 and TRBJ1-3; no clear D. Germline V gives CDR1 KGHSH, CDR2 LQKENI. Between the trimmed V and J ends, which lost 5 bases and 4 bases, there was a span of 9 bases. The CDR3 covers 13 residues. The DNA for the CDR3 is TGTGCCAGCTCAAGGGAGGACGGAAACACCATATATTTT. Its translation is CASSREDGNTIYF. Full variable domain (remainder filled in from reference TRBV18 and TRBJ1-3): NAGVMQNPRHLVRRRGQEARLRCSPMKGHSHVYWYRQLPEEGLKFMVYLQKENIIDESGMPKERFSAEFPKEGPSILRIQQVVRGDSAAYFCASSREDGNTIYFGEGSWLTVV.

V usage is TRBV10-1 and J usage is TRBJ2-7, with a possible D match to TRBD1 (5 bases). The CDR3 runs to 13 residues. V lost 4 bases and J 5 bases, leaving 12 bases between the germline ends. Germline assignment: CDR1 WNHNN and CDR2 SYGVQD (reference sequence). In DNA, the CDR3 is TGCGCCAGCAGTGGGCCGCCAGGGAACGAGCAGTACTTC. Its translation is CASSGPPGNEQYF.

This chain uses TRBV5-4 with TRBJ1-1; D may be TRBD1 (6 bases). CDR1 and CDR2 from the germline V gene are SGHNT and YYREEE (reference sequence). Trimming removed 4 bases at V and 1 base at J, with 14 bases between. The CDR3 runs to 15 residues. CDR3: CASSGGGRENTEAFF. CDR3 DNA: TGTGCCAGCAGCGGGGGGGGCAGGGAGAACACTGAAGCTTTCTTT. Filled out from reference TRBV5-4 and TRBJ1-1, the complete variable domain reads ETGVTQSPTHLIKTRGQQVTLRCSSQSGHNTVSWYQQALGQGPQFIFQYYREEENGRGNFPPRFSGLQFPNYSSELNVNALELDDSALYLCASSGGGRENTEAFFGQGTRLTVV.

The V call is TRBV27, the J call TRBJ2-3; D is ambiguous. Looked up from germline, CDR1 is MNHEY and CDR2 is SMNVEV (reference sequence). V lost 6 bases and J lost 3, with 10 bases in between. The CDR3 spans 13 residues. CDR3 region: CASRTSWTDTQYF. The CDR3 DNA sequence: TGTGCCAGCAGAACTTCCTGGACAGATACGCAGTATTTT.

V is TRBV6-5 and J is TRBJ1-5; 7 positions match TRBD1. V lost 6 bases, J lost 2 bases, and 4 bases stayed unmatched. This CDR3 has 14 residues. Germline values: CDR1 MNHEY, CDR2 SVGAGI. CDR3 protein: CASSQGEGNQPQHF. The CDR3 nucleotides are TGTGCCAGCAGCCAGGGGGAGGGCAATCAGCCCCAGCATTTT.

This chain connects TRBV6-5 to TRBJ1-1, with D tentatively TRBD1 (5 bases). CDR3 length: 15 amino acids. CDR1 and CDR2 from the germline V gene are MNHEY and SVGAGI. V lost 4 bases, J lost 7 bases, and 19 bases lay in between. The CDR3 region is CASSSGPLRTGEAFF. CDR3 sequence (DNA): TGTGCCAGCAGTTCCGGTCCCTTAAGAACAGGTGAAGCTTTCTTT.